This TCR beta chain was sequenced for a study of control samples from healthy donors and cancer patients. TCRdb's copy holds only in-frame clones and misses some; the assay was immunoSEQ multiplex PCR. The sample shows over 150,000 clones, about nine tenths of them seen only once. Trimming removed 1 base at V and 0 bases at J, with 10 bases between. Germline V gene lookup returns CDR1 MNHNY and CDR2 SVGAGI (reference sequence). This CDR3 has 15 residues. The clonotype was recovered from a woman in her 40s in good health. This chain uses TRBV6-6 with TRBJ2-7, with D uncertain. Material: blood. The DNA for the CDR3 is TGTGCCAGCAGTTACTACTCTAGTAGCTCCTACGAGCAGTACTTC. Translation: CASSYYSSSSYEQYF.